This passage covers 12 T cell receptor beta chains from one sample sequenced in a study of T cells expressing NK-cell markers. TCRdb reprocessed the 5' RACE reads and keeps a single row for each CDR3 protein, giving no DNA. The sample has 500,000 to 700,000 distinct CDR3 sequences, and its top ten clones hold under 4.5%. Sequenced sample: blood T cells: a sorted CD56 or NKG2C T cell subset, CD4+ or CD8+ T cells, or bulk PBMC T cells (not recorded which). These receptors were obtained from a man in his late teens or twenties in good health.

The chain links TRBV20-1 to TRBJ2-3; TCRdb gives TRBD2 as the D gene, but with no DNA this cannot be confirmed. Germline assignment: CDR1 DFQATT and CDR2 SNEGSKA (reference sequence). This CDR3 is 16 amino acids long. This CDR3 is CSARDSPLHYTDTQYF.

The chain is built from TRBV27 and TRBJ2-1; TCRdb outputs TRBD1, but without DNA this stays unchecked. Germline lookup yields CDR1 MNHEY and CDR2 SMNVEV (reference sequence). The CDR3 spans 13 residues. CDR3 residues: CASSLPGGDEQFF.

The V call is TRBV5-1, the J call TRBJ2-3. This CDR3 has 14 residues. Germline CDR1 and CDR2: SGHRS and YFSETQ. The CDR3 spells CASSLMFGTDTQYF. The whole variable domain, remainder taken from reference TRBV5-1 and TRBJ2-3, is KAGVTQTPRYLIKTRGQQVTLSCSPISGHRSVSWYQQTPGQGLQFLFEYFSETQRNKGNFPGRFSGRQFSNSRSEMNVSTLELGDSALYLCASSLMFGTDTQYFGPGTRLTVL.

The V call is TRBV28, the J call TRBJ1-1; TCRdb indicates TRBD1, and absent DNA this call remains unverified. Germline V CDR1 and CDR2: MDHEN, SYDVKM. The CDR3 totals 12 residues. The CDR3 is CASRGTGIEAFF.

The CDR3 loop is CASSEGVVGTQYF. The rearrangement links TRBV10-1 to TRBJ2-5. The length of the CDR3 is 13 residues. Germline V gene data show CDR1 as WNHNN and CDR2 as SYGVQD (reference sequence).

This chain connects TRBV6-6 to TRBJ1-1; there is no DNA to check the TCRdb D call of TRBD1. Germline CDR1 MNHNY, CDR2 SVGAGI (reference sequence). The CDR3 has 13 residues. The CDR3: CASSYSMPGEAFF.

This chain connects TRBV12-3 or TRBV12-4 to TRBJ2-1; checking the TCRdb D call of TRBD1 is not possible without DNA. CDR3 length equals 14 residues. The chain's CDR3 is CAGAVEGGYNEQFF.

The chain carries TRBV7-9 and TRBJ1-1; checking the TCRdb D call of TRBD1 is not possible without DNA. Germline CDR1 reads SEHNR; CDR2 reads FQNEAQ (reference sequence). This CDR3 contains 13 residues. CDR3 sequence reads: CASSVPTGNEAFF.

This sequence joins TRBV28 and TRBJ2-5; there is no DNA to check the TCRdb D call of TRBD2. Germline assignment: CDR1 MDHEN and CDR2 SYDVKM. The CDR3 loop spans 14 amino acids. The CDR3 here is CASRTAGGWETQYF. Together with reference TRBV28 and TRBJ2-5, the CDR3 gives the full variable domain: DVKVTQSSRYLVKRTGEKVFLECVQDMDHENMFWYRQDPGLGLRLIYFSYDVKMKEKGDIPEGYSVSREKKERFSLILESASTNQTSMYLCASRTAGGWETQYFGPGTRLLVL.

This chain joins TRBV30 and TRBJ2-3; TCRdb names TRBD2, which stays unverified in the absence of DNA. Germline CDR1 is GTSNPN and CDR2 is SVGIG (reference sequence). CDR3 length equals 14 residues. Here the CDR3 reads CAGVPAGRTDTQYF.

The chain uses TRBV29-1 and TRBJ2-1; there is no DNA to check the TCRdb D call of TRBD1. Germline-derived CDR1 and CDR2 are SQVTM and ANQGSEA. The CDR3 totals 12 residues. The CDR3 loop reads CSVEHRYNEQFF.

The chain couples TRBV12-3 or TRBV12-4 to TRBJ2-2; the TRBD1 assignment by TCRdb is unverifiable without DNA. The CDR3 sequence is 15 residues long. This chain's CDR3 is CASSFERQGAGELFF.